This TCR beta chain was captured in a study of Ad26.COV2.S vaccination and SARS-CoV-2 variants. Treatment defined: around 19 received Ad26.COV2.S at low or high dose, single or two shots; roughly five received placebo; per-sample allocation not given. It was on day 63 after the first vaccine or placebo injection that samples were taken. Some clones are missing from TCRdb's copy, which holds only in-frame ones; the method was immunoSEQ multiplex PCR. The sample holds around 300,000 clones, approximately 90% seen once. The sample was peripheral blood, taken in a trial of Ad26.COV2.S vaccine versus placebo. This TCR derives from a person between 18 and 65 years old who received the Ad26.COV2.S COVID-19 vaccine or a placebo.

The CDR3 here is CASSTFFRGGPYNEQFF. The CDR3 DNA reads TGTGCCAGTAGTACTTTCTTCAGGGGGGGACCTTACAATGAGCAGTTCTTC. V and J are TRBV19 and TRBJ2-1; D may match TRBD1 or TRBD2 (7 bases each). This CDR3 has 17 residues. Trimming took off 4 bases at V and 4 bases at J, with 20 bases between the two ends. Germline V gives CDR1 LNHDA, CDR2 SQIVND (reference sequence).